The sample holds many counts of the clone carrying this T cell receptor beta chain. Antigen specificity is unknown. The CDR3 length is 12 residues. Germline CDR1 and CDR2: SGHVS and FQNEAQ. V was trimmed by 1 base and J by 6 bases, leaving 7 bases between them. The data stem from a study of T cells in Graves' hyperthyroidism and ophthalmopathy. General study findings and limits: Appearing also in blood were most of the thyroid clonotypes expanded above 0.001.

RNA transcripts yielded amplified TCR beta CDR3 regions. Primed by the HTBI set, a first-round RT-PCR was run on the TCR CDR3. TCRdb reprocessed the multiplex PCR reads with MiXCR, giving one entry per CDR3 protein. Counted here are about 580,000 distinct CDR3 sequences, about half occurring once; the ten biggest clones make up approximately 8.4%. The study based diagnoses on clinical symptoms, serum thyroxine and TRAb, thyroid ultrasound and orbital computed tomography. The sequenced material came from peripheral blood or thyroid tissue (not recorded which). The chain recombines TRBV7-8 with TRBJ2-7; D call uncertain. This TCR was sampled from a young woman with Graves' hyperthyroidism. In DNA, the CDR3 is TGTGCCAGCAGCTTAGTTGGATCCGAGCAGTACTTC. It codes for CASSLVGSEQYF. Full variable domain (remainder filled in from reference TRBV7-8 and TRBJ2-7): GAGVSQSPRYKVAKRGQDVALRCDPISGHVSLFWYQQALGQGPEFLTYFQNEAQLDKSGLPSDRFFAERPEGSVSTLKIQRTQQEDSAVYLCASSLVGSEQYFGPGTRLTVT.